This TCR beta chain stems from a study of Ad26.COV2.S vaccination and SARS-CoV-2 variants. Across the whole study: Intramuscular Ad26.COV2.S doses were given once or twice, 56 days apart.

This sample's treatment: some 20 received Ad26.COV2.S at low or high dose, single or two shots; about 5 received placebo; per-sample allocation not given. All samples were drawn on day 63, counting from the first vaccine or placebo injection. Boston hosted the donor, who was an adult aged 18-55 years. Sequencing used immunoSEQ multiplex PCR; TCRdb keeps in-frame clones, though not all of them. The sample includes 300,000 to 400,000 clones, around 87% of them seen just once. Trimming shortened V by 5 bases and J by 0 bases, and 11 bases separated the two germline ends. CDR1 is SGHAT, CDR2 FQNNGV, per germline. This CDR3 is built from 14 residues.

This receptor was obtained from a person aged 18-60 years who received the Ad26.COV2.S COVID-19 vaccine or a placebo. V is TRBV11-2 and J is TRBJ2-7, with D possibly TRBD1 on 6 matching bases. The sample consisted of peripheral blood, taken in a trial of Ad26.COV2.S vaccine versus placebo. The chain's CDR3 is CASSPDRSSYEQYF. CDR3 sequence (DNA): TGTGCCAGCAGCCCCGACAGGAGCTCCTACGAGCAGTACTTC.